The clone carrying this T cell receptor (beta chain) was recorded a few times. Its target is not known. The donor group consisted entirely of healthy Caucasians. From the 5' RACE reads, TCRdb called clonotypes with MiXCR, one entry per CDR3 protein. The sample has 300,000 to 350,000 distinct CDR3 sequences; approximately 13% are singletons. This specimen comes from a study of identical twins. J lost 1 base, V lost 0 bases, and 2 bases had no gene match. The CDR3 runs to 15 residues. Germline CDR1 SGHTA, CDR2 FQGTGA. Study results and limitations: Sharing of beta out-of-frame sequences by twins showed a weaker excess.

This same sample was also part of a study on yellow fever vaccine responses in identical twins.

The sample consisted of CD8+ T cells sorted from blood. This chain links TRBV7-3 with TRBJ2-5, with 7 bases lining up with TRBD1. The clonotype was recovered from a woman between 18 and 29 years old in good health. CDR3 amino acids: CASSLTRDSQETQYF. The CDR3, as DNA: TGTGCCAGCAGCTTAACCCGGGACAGCCAAGAGACCCAGTACTTC.